Listed below are T cell receptor beta chains from one sample, sequenced in a study of CD8 T cells in Susac syndrome. TCRdb re-derived calls from the immunoSEQ multiplex PCR reads in MiXCR, one entry per CDR3 protein. In the table there are around 200,000 distinct CDR3 sequences, 95% of which are singletons. Sequenced material: CD8+ T cells from PBMCs. All receptors come from a human donor with Susac syndrome. Both conserved end residues are trimmed from each CDR3.

>TRBV29-1
SVEVRSGGNEQY
>TRBV30
AWSVGQRPYEQY
>TRBV28
ASSKPGQGTYSNQPQH
>TRBV29-1
SVKNTGELF
>TRBV5-4
ASSLVRSGANVLT
>TRBV15
ATSRLAGGPRDEQF
>TRBV20-1
SATDRLYSNQPQH
>TRBV28
ASSFHARGGEQY
>TRBV19
ASSNSKRSLYNEQF
>TRBV29-1
SVDTVESTDTQY
>TRBV27
ASSLASGGLTGELF
>TRBV9
ASSVGGAGFGTGELF
>TRBV28
ASGRGRGLDTEAF
>TRBV15
ATSRDLEGTIYGYT
>TRBV15
ATSRDLYRGSYEQY
>TRBV5-1
ASSGAENSPLH
>TRBV27
ASSLSGGSYEQY
>TRBV2
ASSTNSEDTDTQY
>TRBV19
ASSIAGDGYGYT
>TRBV3-1
ASSLVDVNYGYT
>TRBV6-5
ASSYSDRGYGYT
>TRBV9
ASSGTGSNTGELF
>TRBV13
ASSLNPTSGYEQY
>TRBV9
ASSVLGEPDTQY
>TRBV10-3
AISEGTYGYT
>TRBV11-2
ASSLDPGQGGSQY
>TRBV3-1
ASSLSFPQETTAEQY
>TRBV9
ASSKERDRGIGELF
>TRBV3-1
ASSPGWEQPQH
>TRBV24-1
ATGIYNEQF
>TRBV3-1
ASSLGLAGSSYEQY
>TRBV24-1
ATSDSEGDGYT
>TRBV28
ASKIPGGVAF
>TRBV5-1
ASSFPGNEKLF
>TRBV2
ASSEGPYEQY
>TRBV2
ASSVGGAGDSYNEQF
>TRBV28
ASSLWNIQGPHNQPQH
>TRBV13
ASSLGKGQINGYT
>TRBV20-1
SASESRSYEQY
>TRBV27
ASSWGQGSPFVSRETQY
>TRBV24-1
ATRGAGEDTQY
>TRBV7-8
ASSLRSQFEKLF
>TRBV2
ASSTSGSQY
>TRBV19
ASSIGGRELF
>TRBV9
ASSVARDRGGNTEAF